This T cell receptor beta chain stems from a study of control samples from healthy donors and cancer patients. A single count supports this clone. The CDR3 has 15 residues. Germline lookup yields CDR1 LNHDA and CDR2 SQIVND (reference sequence). Trimming removed 1 base at V and 0 bases at J, with 7 bases between. The method was immunoSEQ multiplex PCR; TCRdb's version includes in-frame clones alone and lacks a portion of them. The table lists about 51,000 clones, approximately 89% of them singletons, with roughly 1.4% in the top ten. This rearrangement joins TRBV19 to TRBJ1-5; no clear D. The clonotype comes from a man aged 35-49 years with colorectal cancer. Specimen: PBMCs. The CDR3 DNA follows: TGTGCCAGTAGTATAGCACCATATAGCAATCAGCCCCAGCATTTT. Its protein product is CASSIAPYSNQPQHF.